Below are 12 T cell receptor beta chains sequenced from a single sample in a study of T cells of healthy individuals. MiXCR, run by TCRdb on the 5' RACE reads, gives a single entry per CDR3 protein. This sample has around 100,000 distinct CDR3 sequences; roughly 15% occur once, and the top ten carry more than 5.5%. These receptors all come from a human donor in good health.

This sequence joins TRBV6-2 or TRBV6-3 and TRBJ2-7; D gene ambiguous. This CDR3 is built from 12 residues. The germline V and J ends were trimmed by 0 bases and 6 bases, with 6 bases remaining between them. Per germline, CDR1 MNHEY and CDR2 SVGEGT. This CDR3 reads CASSYSRSEQYF. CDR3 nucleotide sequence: TGTGCCAGCAGTTACTCCAGAAGCGAGCAGTACTTC.

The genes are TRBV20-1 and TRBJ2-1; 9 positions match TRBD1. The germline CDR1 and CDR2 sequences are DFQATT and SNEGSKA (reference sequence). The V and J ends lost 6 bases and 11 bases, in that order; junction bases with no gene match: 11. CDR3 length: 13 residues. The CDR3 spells CSAPDRGKMQQFF. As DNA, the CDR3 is TGCAGTGCGCCGGACAGGGGAAAAATGCAGCAGTTCTTC.

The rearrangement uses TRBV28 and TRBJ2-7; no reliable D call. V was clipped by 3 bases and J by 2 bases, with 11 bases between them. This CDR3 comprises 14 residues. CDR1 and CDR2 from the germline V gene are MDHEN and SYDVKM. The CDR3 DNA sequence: TGTGCCAGCAGTTTCCGCGCCGGTACCTACGAGCAGTACTTC. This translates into CASSFRAGTYEQYF.

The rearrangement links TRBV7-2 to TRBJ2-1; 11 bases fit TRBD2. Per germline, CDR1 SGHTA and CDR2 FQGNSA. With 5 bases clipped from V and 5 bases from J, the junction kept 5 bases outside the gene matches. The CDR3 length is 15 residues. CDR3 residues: CASSPLAGGHNEQFF. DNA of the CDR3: TGTGCCAGCAGCCCCCTAGCGGGAGGACACAATGAGCAGTTCTTC.

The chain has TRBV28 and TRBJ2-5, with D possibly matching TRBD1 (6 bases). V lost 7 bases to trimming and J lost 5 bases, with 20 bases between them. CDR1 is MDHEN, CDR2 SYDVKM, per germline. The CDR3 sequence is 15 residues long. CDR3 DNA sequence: TGTGCCAGCACCCCCGCCCAGGGGATAACGGAGACCCAGTACTTC. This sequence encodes CASTPAQGITETQYF.

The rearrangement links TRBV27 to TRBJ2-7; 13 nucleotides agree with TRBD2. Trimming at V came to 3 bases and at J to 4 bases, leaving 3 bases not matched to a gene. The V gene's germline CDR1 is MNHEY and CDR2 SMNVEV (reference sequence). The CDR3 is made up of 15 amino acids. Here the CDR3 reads CASSFRLAGGYEQYF. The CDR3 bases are TGTGCCAGCAGTTTCAGACTAGCGGGGGGTTACGAGCAGTACTTC.

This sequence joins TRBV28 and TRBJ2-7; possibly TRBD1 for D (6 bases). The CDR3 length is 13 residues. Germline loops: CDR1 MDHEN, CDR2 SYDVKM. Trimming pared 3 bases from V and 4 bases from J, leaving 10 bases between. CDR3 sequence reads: CASSFGRGYEQYF. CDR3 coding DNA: TGTGCCAGCAGTTTTGGCAGGGGATACGAGCAGTACTTC. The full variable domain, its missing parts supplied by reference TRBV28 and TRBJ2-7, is DVKVTQSSRYLVKRTGEKVFLECVQDMDHENMFWYRQDPGLGLRLIYFSYDVKMKEKGDIPEGYSVSREKKERFSLILESASTNQTSMYLCASSFGRGYEQYFGPGTRLTVT.

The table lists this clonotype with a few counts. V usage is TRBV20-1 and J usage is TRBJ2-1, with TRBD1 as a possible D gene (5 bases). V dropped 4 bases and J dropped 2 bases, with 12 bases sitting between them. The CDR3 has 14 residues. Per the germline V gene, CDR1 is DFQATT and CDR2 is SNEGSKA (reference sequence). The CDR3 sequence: CSATALQAYNEQFF. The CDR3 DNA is TGCAGTGCTACGGCGCTACAGGCCTACAATGAGCAGTTCTTC.

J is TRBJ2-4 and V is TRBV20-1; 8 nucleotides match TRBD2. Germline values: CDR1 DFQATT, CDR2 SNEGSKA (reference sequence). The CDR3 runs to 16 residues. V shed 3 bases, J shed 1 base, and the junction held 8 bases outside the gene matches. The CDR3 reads CSARDAWTSAKNIQYF. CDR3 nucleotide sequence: TGCAGTGCTAGGGATGCTTGGACTAGCGCCAAAAACATTCAGTACTTC.

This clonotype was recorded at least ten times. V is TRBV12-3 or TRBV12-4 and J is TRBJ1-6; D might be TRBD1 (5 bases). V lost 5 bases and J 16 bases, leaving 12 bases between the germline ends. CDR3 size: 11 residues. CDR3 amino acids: CASSPGHILHF. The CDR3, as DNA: TGTGCCAGCAGTCCCGGACACATACTCCACTTT.

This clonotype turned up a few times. The CDR3 DNA reads as TGTGCCAGCAGTGCTCCCGGGGAGGGACAGCAAGAGACCCAGTACTTC. This gives the protein CASSAPGEGQQETQYF. V gene TRBV25-1 combines with J gene TRBJ2-5, with D perhaps matching TRBD1 or TRBD2 (7 bases each). Germline CDR1 reads MGHDK; CDR2 reads SYGVNS. V dropped 4 bases and J dropped 2 bases, with 17 bases sitting between them. This CDR3 spans 16 amino acids.

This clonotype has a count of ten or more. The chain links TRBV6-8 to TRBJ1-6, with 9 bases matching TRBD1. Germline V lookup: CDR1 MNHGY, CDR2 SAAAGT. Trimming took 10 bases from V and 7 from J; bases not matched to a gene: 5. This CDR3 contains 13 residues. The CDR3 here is CAIWDRENSPLHF. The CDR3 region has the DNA TGTGCCATCTGGGACAGGGAAAATTCACCCCTCCACTTT.